This T cell receptor beta chain was identified during a study of blood T cell repertoires in COVID-19. On the study more broadly: From the United States, Italy and Spain came samples of acute and convalescent COVID-19. The analysed material was cDNA or gDNA that came from T cells, B-cell-depleted T cells, or PBMCs.

V lost 4 bases and J 8 bases, leaving 9 bases between the germline ends. The CDR3 runs to 13 residues. Germline assignment: CDR1 LGHDT and CDR2 YNNKEL (reference sequence). Using immunoSEQ multiplex PCR, the repertoire was profiled, and TCRdb retains in-frame clones only, with some absent. The table lists about 73,000 clones, roughly 84% of them singletons. This TCR was sampled from a woman aged 55-70 years with acute or convalescent COVID-19. The chain has TRBV3-1 (or the pseudogene TRBV3-2) and TRBJ1-6; no firm D call. The sequencing input was peripheral blood. The CDR3 DNA reads as TGTGCCAGCAGCCCAGGCGGGTATTCACCCCTCCACTTT. Protein: CASSPGGYSPLHF.